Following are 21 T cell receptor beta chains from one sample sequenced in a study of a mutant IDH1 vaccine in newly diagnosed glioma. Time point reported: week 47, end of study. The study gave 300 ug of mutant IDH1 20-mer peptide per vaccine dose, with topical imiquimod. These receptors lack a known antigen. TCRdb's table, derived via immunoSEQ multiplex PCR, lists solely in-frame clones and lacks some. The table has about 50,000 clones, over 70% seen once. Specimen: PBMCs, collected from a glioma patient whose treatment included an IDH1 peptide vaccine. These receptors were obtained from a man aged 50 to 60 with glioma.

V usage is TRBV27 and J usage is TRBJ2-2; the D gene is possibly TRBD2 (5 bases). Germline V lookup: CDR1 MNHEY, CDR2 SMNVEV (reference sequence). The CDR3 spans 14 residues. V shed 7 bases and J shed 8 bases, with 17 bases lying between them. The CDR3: CASTRDLAGGELFF. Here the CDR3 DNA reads TGTGCCAGCACCCGAGACCTAGCAGGTGGGGAGCTGTTTTTT.

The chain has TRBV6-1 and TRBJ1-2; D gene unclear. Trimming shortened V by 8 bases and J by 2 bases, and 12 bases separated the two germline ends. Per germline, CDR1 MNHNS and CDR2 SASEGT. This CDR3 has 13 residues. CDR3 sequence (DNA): TGTGCCAGCGCGATTACAGAAAACTATGGCTACACCTTC. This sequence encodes CASAITENYGYTF.

The CDR3 reads CASSPGQLYGYTF. The CDR3 DNA is TGTGCCAGCAGCCCGGGACAGCTCTATGGCTACACCTTC. The chain carries TRBV4-2 and TRBJ1-2; 7 bases map to TRBD1. The ends lost 4 bases at V and 4 bases at J; junction bases unmatched: 3. There are 13 residues in the CDR3. Germline lookup yields CDR1 LGHNA and CDR2 YNFKEQ.

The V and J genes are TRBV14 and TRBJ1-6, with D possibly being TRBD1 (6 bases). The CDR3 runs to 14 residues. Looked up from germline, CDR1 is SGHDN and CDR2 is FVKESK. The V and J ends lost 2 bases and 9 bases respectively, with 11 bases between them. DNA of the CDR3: TGTGCCAGCAGCCAAAGTCAGGGGCCTTCACCCCTCCACTTT. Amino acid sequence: CASSQSQGPSPLHF.

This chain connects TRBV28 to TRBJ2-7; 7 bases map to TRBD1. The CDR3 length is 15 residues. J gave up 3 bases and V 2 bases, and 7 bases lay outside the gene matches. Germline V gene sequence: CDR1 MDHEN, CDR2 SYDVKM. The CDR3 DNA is TGTGCCAGCAGTTTAATCGGGCAGGGGGACTACGAGCAGTACTTC. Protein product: CASSLIGQGDYEQYF. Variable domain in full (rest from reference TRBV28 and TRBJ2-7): DVKVTQSSRYLVKRTGEKVFLECVQDMDHENMFWYRQDPGLGLRLIYFSYDVKMKEKGDIPEGYSVSREKKERFSLILESASTNQTSMYLCASSLIGQGDYEQYFGPGTRLTVT.

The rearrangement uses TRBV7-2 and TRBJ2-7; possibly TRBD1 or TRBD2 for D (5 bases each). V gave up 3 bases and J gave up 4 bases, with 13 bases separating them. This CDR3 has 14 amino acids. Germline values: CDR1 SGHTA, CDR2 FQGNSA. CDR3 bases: TGTGCCAGCAGCTTGGGACCTTTTTATTACGAGCAGTACTTC. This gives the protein CASSLGPFYYEQYF.

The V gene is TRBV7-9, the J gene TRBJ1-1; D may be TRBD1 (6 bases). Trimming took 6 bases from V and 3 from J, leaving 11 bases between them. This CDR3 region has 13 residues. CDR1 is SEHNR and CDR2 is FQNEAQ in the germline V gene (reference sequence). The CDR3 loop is CASSPQGDTEAFF. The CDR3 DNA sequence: TGTGCCAGCAGTCCACAGGGCGACACTGAAGCTTTCTTT. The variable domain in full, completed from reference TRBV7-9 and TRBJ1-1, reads DTGVSQNPRHKITKRGQNVTFRCDPISEHNRLYWYRQTLGQGPEFLTYFQNEAQLEKSRLLSDRFSAERPKGSFSTLEIQRTEQGDSAMYLCASSPQGDTEAFFGQGTRLTVV.

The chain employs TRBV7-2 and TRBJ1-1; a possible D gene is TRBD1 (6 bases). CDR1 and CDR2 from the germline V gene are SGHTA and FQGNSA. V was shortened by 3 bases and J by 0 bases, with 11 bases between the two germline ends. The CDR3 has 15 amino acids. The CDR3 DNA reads TGTGCCAGCAGCTTGACAGGATCCATGAACACTGAAGCTTTCTTT. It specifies CASSLTGSMNTEAFF.

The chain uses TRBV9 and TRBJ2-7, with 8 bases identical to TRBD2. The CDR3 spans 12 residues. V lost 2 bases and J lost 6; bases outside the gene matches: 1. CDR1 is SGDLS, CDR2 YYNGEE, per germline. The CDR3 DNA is TGTGCCAGCAGCGTCGGGGGGGGCGAGCAGTACTTC. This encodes CASSVGGGEQYF.

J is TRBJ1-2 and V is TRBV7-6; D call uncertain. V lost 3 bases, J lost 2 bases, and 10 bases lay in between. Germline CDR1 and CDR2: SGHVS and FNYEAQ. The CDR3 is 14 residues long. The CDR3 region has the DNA TGTGCCAGCAGCTTGGGGATATCCAACTATGGCTACACCTTC. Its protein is CASSLGISNYGYTF.

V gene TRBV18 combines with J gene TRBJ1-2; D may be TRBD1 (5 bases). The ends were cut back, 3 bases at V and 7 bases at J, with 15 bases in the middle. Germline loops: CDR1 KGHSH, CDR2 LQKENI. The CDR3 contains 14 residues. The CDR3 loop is CASSPGRGGGGYTF. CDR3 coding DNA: TGTGCCAGCTCACCGGGGAGGGGCGGCGGTGGCTACACCTTC.

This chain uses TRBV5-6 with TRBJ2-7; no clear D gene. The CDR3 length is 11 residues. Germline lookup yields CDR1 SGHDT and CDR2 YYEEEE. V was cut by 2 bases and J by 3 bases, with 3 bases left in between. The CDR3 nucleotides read TGTGCCAGCAGCTTCCACTACGAGCAGTACTTC. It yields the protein CASSFHYEQYF.

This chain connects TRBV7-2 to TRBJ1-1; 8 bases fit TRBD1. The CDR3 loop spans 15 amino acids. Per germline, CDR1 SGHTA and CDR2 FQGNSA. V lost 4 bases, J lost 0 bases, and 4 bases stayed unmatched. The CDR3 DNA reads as TGTGCCAGCAGCTATAAACAGGGGGTGAACACTGAAGCTTTCTTT. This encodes CASSYKQGVNTEAFF.

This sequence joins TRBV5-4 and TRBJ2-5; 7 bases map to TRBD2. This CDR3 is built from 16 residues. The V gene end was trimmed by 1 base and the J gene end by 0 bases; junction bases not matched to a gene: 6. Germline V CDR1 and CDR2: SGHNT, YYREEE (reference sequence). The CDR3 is CASSLRIGGYQETQYF. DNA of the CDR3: TGTGCCAGCAGCTTGAGGATCGGGGGGTACCAAGAGACCCAGTACTTC.

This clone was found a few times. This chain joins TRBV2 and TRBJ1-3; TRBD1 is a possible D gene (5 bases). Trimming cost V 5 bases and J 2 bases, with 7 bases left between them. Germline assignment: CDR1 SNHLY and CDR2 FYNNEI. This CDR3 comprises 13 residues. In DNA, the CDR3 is TGTGCCAGCAGTTCCAGGGCTGGAAACACCATATATTTT. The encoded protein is CASSSRAGNTIYF.

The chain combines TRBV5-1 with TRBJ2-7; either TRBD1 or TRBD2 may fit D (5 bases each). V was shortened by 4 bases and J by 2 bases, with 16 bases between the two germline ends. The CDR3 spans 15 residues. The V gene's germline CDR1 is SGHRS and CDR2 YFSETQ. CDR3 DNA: TGCGCCAGCAGCACTACAGGTGAGGGGCCCTACGAGCAGTACTTC. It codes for CASSTTGEGPYEQYF.

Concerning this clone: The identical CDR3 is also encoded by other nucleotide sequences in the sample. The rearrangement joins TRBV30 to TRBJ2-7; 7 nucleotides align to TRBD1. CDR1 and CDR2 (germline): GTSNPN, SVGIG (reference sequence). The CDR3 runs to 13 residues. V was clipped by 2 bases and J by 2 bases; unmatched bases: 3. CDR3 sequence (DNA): TGTGCCTGGAGTAGGGACAGCCCCTACGAGCAGTACTTC. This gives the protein CAWSRDSPYEQYF.

The CDR3 nucleotides are TGTGCCTGGAGTTCGGGACAGGGTGAAAAACTGTTTTTT. Translated, it gives CAWSSGQGEKLFF. The genes are TRBV30 and TRBJ1-4; 9 bases match TRBD1. CDR3 size: 13 residues. Trimming at V came to 2 bases and at J to 7 bases, leaving 2 bases not matched to a gene. CDR1 and CDR2 (germline): GTSNPN, SVGIG (reference sequence).

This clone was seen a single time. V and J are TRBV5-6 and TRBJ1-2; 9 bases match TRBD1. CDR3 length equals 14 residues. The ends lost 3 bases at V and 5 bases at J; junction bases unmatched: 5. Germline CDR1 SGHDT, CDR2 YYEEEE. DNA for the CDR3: TGTGCCAGCAGCTCGGGACAGGGAAGGTATGGCTACACCTTC. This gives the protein CASSSGQGRYGYTF.

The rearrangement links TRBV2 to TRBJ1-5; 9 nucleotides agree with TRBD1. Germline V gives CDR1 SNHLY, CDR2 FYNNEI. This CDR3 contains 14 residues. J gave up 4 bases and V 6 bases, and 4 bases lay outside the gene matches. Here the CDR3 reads CASSADRGNQPQHF. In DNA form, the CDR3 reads TGTGCCAGCAGCGCGGACAGGGGAAATCAGCCCCAGCATTTT.

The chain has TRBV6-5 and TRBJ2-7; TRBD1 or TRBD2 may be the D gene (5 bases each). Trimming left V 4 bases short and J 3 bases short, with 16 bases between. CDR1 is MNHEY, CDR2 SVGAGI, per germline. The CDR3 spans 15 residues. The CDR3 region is CASSSPERGYYEQYF. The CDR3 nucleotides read TGTGCCAGCAGTTCCCCTGAGAGGGGCTACTACGAGCAGTACTTC.